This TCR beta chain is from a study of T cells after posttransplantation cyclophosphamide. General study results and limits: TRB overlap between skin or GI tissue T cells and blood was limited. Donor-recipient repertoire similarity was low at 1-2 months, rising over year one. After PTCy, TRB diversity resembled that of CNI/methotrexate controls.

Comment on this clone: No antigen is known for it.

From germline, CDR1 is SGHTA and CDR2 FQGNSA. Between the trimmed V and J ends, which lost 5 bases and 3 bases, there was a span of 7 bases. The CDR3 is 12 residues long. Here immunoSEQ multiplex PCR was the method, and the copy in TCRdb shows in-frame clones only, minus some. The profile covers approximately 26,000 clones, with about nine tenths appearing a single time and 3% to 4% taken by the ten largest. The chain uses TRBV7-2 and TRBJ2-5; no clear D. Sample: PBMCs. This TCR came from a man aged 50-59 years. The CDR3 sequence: CASSQAKETQYF. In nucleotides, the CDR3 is TGTGCCAGCAGCCAAGCCAAAGAGACCCAGTACTTC. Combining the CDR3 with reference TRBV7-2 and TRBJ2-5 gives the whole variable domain GAGVSQSPSNKVTEKGKDVELRCDPISGHTALYWYRQSLGQGLEFLIYFQGNSAPDKSGLPSDRFSAERTGGSVSTLTIQRTQQEDSAVYLCASSQAKETQYFGPGTRLLVL.